This TCR beta chain was captured by sequencing in a study of shared clonotypes between healthy human individuals. Trimming removed 0 bases from V and 1 base from J, with 7 bases in between. Germline-derived CDR1 and CDR2 are SGHRS and YFSETQ. This CDR3 is 14 amino acids long. The study's findings and limits: In contrast to clonotypes shared by all four donors, non-shared clonotypes had lower generation probabilities. Incompleteness in sorted-subset sequencing, despite large depth, was shown by rarefaction.

The CD4+ fraction was divided into a CD45RA+ naive subset and a CD45RA-negative memory subset. This clone was seen only a few times. Its specificity is unknown. The study ran the assay at deep level. Profiling relied on immunoSEQ multiplex PCR, and the TCRdb table lists in-frame clones only, not all of them. The sample records just under 350,000 clones, around four fifths being singletons. Sequences were obtained from memory CD4+ T cells sorted from blood. Regarding subset: CD45RA-negative fraction. The rearrangement joins TRBV5-1 to TRBJ2-5; no clear D gene. This TCR derives from a man younger than 45 in good health. The CDR3 region is CASSLDNTQETQYF. CDR3 nucleotide sequence: TGCGCCAGCAGCTTGGACAACACCCAAGAGACCCAGTACTTC.